This T cell receptor beta chain originates from a study of graft-versus-host responses after intestinal transplantation. Study in general: Recipients received multivisceral, liver-intestinal, or isolated intestinal transplants. Induction with anti-thymocyte globulin, then tacrolimus and steroids for approximately three years, was given to all recipients. General study points: Investigators detected GvH clones in recipient marrow, with some emerging earlier in ileum or blood.

Points on this clone: What it binds is not known.

CDR3 size: 15 residues. TCRdb's copy holds only in-frame clones and misses some; the assay was immunoSEQ multiplex PCR. This table has 90,000 to 100,000 clones, 91% appearing once. This receptor was taken from a human donor who received an intestinal transplant. Material: unstimulated CD8+ T cells sorted from spleen or lymph node cells, obtained before intestinal transplant. The genes are TRBV21-1 and TRBJ2-1; the table's TRBD2 call for D was not verified on the DNA. TRBV21-1 is recorded as a pseudogene. The CDR3 DNA reads as TGTGCCAGCAGCAAAGACGGGGGGCTGGGGGATGAGCAGTTCTTC. It yields the protein CASSKDGGLGDEQFF.